Detailed here is one TCR beta chain. The data were taken from a study of tumor-infiltrating lymphocytes in oesophageal squamous cell carcinoma. MiXCR, run by TCRdb on the PCR reads, gives a single entry per CDR3 protein. The sample has roughly 12,000 distinct CDR3 sequences, around 50% seen once. Germline lookup yields CDR1 SGHTA and CDR2 FQGTGA. This CDR3 is built from 11 residues. This chain joins TRBV7-3 and TRBJ1-1; D is unclear. The end of the DNA is better explained by TRBJ2-6, so the J call may be wrong. This clonotype was obtained from a male donor with esophageal squamous cell carcinoma. Material: esophageal tumor tissue. CDR3 sequence reads: CASSSQDVLTF. The CDR3 nucleotides read TGTGCCAGCAGCTCCCAAGACGTCCTGACTTTC.